This T cell receptor beta chain was retrieved from a study of blood T cells in healthy people across ages. This clonotype was counted at least ten times. The use of a sample-barcoded 5' primer and a J-beta primer mix characterized a second PCR of 7 to 11 cycles. TCRdb analysed the 5' RACE reads with MiXCR anew, one entry per CDR3 protein. The sample has 600,000 to 800,000 distinct CDR3 sequences, more than 45% seen once; the top ten hold 13%. This CDR3 contains 16 residues. V dropped 0 bases and J dropped 4; count of bases not matched to a gene: 6. Germline CDR1 reads SGHRS; CDR2 reads YFSETQ. The sequenced sample was blood. This chain links TRBV5-1 with TRBJ2-1, with 8 bases lining up with TRBD2. This TCR derives from a woman aged 80 or older in good health. CDR3 sequence (DNA): TGCGCCAGCAGCTTGGGCGGCGGGAGGTTATACAATGAGCAGTTCTTC. Protein: CASSLGGGRLYNEQFF.